The TCR beta chain described here comes from a study of T cell responses to AZD1222 COVID-19 vaccine. The CDR3 is 12 amino acids. The germline V gene has CDR1 SGDLS and CDR2 YYNGEE. Trimming took 5 bases from V and 4 from J, leaving 7 bases between them. Findings and limits, study-wide: AZD1222 recipients seropositive at baseline numbered only five to seven. There were repertoire samples only from the period after the peak T cell response.

On this clone: Its antigen is undetermined.

This table comes from immunoSEQ multiplex PCR, and its TCRdb copy is limited to in-frame clones, with some not included. Of roughly 130,000 clones in the sample, 85% to 95% are singletons; the top ten hold roughly 6.6%. This TCR was recovered from an adult in good health. The chain links TRBV9 to TRBJ2-1; D is undetermined. The material sequenced was peripheral blood, taken on day 0 of AZD1222 vaccination. The CDR3 DNA reads as TGTGCCAGCAGTAGACTGTACAATGAGCAGTTCTTC. Amino acids: CASSRLYNEQFF.